This TCR beta chain was observed in a study of long-term antiretroviral therapy in people with HIV. Per the germline V gene, CDR1 is SGHTA and CDR2 is FQGNSA. There are 18 residues in the CDR3. The V segment lost 1 base and the J segment 0 bases; nucleotides outside the gene matches: 6. An immunoSEQ assay, version v3.0, was performed at survey level. Sequencing was intended to reach roughly 40,000-55,000 T-cell genomes per sample. Method: immunoSEQ multiplex PCR; TCRdb's copy keeps in-frame clones and lacks some. This table has approximately 2,500 clones, approximately 79% appearing once. V is TRBV7-2 and J is TRBJ1-3, with 10 bases fitting TRBD1. The sequencing used unsorted PBMCs, collected 0.4 years before starting antiretroviral therapy. The TCR was taken from a woman aged 40 to 49 with HIV. CDR3 DNA: TGTGCCAGCAGCTTAGAGGCGACAGGGGGCTTCTCTGGAAACACCATATATTTT. Residues: CASSLEATGGFSGNTIYF.